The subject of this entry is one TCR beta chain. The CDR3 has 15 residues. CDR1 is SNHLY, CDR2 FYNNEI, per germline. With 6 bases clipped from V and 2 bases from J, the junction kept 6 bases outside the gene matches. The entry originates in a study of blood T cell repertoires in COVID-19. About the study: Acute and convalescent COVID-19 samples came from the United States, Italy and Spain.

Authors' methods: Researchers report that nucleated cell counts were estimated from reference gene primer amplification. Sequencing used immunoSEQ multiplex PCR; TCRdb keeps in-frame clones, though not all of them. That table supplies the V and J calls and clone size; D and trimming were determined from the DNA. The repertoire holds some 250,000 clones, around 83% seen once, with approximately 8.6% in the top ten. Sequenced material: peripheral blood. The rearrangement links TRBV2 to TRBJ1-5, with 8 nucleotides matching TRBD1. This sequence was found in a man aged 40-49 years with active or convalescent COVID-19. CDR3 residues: CASRADRVGNQPQHF. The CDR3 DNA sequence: TGTGCCAGCAGGGCGGACAGGGTGGGCAATCAGCCCCAGCATTTT.